This TCR beta chain was profiled in a study of blood T cell repertoires in COVID-19. The wider study: Italy, Spain and the United States were the sources of the convalescent and acute COVID-19 samples. Nucleic acid was either cDNA or gDNA, and it came from T cells, B-cell-depleted T cells, or PBMCs.

The V gene lost 3 bases and the J gene lost 6 bases, with 13 bases spanning the gap. The CDR3 covers 13 residues. Per the germline V gene, CDR1 is SGDLS and CDR2 is YYNGEE. Per the authors' pipeline: Amplification with reference gene primers provided the estimates of nucleated cell counts. The protocol was immunoSEQ multiplex PCR, while the TCRdb copy is restricted to in-frame clones and leaves out a portion. V and J calls and clone size come straight from that table; D and trimming were deduced from the DNA. This table holds under 350,000 clones, 83% found once. The sequencing sample was made of peripheral blood. The sequence was collected from a woman aged 50 to 65 who had recovered from COVID-19. This chain links TRBV9 with TRBJ2-7; D remains ambiguous. CDR3 nucleotide sequence: TGTGCCAGCAGCGCCGCAGGTGTCGGCGAGCAGTACTTC. Translating it yields CASSAAGVGEQYF.